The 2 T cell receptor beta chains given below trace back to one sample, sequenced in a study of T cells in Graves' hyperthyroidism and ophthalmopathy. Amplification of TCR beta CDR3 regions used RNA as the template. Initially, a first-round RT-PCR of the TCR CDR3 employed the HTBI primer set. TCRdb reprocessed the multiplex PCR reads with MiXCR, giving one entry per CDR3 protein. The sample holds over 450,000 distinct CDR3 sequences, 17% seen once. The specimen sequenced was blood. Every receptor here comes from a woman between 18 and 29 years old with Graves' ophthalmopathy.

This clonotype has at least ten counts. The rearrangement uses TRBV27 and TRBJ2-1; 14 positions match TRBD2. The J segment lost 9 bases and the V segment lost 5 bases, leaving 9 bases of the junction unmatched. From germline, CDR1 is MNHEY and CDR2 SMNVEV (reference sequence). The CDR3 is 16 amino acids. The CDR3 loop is CASSPLGLAGDIEQFF. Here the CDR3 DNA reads TGTGCCAGCAGTCCACTGGGACTAGCGGGAGACATTGAGCAGTTCTTC.

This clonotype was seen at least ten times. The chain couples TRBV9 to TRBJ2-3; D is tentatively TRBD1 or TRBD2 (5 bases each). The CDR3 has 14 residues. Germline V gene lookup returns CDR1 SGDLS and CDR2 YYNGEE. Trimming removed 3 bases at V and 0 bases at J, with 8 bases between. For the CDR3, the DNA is TGTGCCAGCAGCGGCCGGGACAGCACAGATACGCAGTATTTT. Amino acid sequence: CASSGRDSTDTQYF.